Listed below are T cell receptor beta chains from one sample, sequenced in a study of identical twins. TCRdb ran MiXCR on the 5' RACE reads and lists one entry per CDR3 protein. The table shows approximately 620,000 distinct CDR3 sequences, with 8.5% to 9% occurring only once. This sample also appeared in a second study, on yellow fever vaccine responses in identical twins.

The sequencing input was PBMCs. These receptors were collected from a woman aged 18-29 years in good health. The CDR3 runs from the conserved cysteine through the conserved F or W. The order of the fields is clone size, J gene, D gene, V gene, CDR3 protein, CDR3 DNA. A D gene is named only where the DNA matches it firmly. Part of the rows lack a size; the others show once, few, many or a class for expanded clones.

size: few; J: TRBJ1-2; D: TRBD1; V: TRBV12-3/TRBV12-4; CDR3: CASRSGTGGLRDYGYTF; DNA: TGTGCCAGCAGGTCCGGGACAGGGGGTTTACGGGACTATGGCTACACCTTC
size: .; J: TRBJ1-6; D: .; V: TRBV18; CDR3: CASSTMLQEGPRSSPLHF; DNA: TGTGCCAGCTCCACCATGTTACAGGAGGGTCCCCGCAGTTCACCCCTCCACTTT
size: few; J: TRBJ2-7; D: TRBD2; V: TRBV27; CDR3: CASSRSGRSYEQYF; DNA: TGTGCCAGCAGTAGGAGCGGGAGGTCGTACGAGCAGTACTTC
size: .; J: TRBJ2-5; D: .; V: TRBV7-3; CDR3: CASSPVRVPQETQYF; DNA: TGTGCCAGCAGCCCTGTGAGGGTACCACAAGAGACCCAGTACTTC
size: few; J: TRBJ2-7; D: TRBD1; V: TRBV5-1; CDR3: CASSLEGQGGLAPYEQYF; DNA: TGCGCCAGCAGCTTGGAGGGACAGGGAGGTCTCGCGCCCTACGAGCAGTACTTC
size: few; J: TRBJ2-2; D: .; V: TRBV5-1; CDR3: CASLLTGELFF; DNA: TGCGCCAGCTTACTCACCGGGGAGCTGTTTTTT
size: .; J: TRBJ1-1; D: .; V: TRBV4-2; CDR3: CASSTTENTEAFF; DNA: TGTGCCAGCAGCACGACCGAGAACACTGAAGCTTTCTTT
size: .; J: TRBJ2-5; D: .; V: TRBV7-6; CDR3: CASSLGGRYQETQYF; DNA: TGTGCCAGCAGCTTAGGGGGAAGGTACCAAGAGACCCAGTACTTC
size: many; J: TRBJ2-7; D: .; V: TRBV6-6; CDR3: CASSSVIYEQYF; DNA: TGTGCCAGCAGTAGCGTAATCTACGAGCAGTACTTC
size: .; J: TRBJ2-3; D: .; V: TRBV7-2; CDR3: CASSLAHGGTDTQYF; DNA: TGTGCCAGCAGCTTAGCGCATGGAGGCACAGATACGCAGTATTTT
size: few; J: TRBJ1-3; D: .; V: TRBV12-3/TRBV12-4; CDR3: CASSSGQPLLSSGNTIYF; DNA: TGTGCCAGCAGTAGTGGACAGCCTTTACTTTCCTCTGGAAACACCATATATTTT
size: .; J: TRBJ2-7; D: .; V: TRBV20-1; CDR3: CSASVPGPRYEQYF; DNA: TGCAGTGCTAGCGTTCCGGGACCGAGATACGAGCAGTACTTC
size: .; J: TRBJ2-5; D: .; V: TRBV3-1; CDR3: CASSQDRRAQETQYF; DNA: TGTGCCAGCAGCCAAGATAGGAGGGCCCAAGAGACCCAGTACTTC
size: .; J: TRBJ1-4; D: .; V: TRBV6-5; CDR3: CASSWDETSEKLFF; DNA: TGTGCCAGCAGTTGGGACGAAACTTCTGAAAAACTGTTTTTT
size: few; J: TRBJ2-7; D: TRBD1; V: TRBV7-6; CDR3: CASSRTLSGTGGVDEQYF; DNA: TGTGCCAGCAGCCGAACTCTATCCGGGACAGGGGGCGTAGACGAGCAGTACTTC
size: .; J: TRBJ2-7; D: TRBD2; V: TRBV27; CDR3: CASSPLTSGGAGEQYF; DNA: TGTGCCAGCAGCCCCCTCACTAGCGGGGGGGCAGGGGAGCAGTACTTC
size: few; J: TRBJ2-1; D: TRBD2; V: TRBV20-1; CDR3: CSARIPSGGLSLLF; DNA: TGCAGTGCTAGAATCCCTAGCGGAGGTCTCTCCCTCCTCTTC
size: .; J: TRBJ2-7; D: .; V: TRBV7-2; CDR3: CASSPFSGDIYEQYF; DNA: TGTGCCAGCAGCCCCTTTAGCGGTGATATCTACGAGCAGTACTTC
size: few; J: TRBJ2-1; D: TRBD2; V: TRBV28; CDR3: CASSPKLAGPSSYNEQFF; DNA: TGTGCCAGCAGTCCTAAATTAGCGGGCCCGAGCTCCTACAATGAGCAGTTCTTC
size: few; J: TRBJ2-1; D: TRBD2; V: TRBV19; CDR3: CASSISPPGLAGGQVDNEQFF; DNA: TGTGCCAGTAGTATCTCCCCTCCGGGACTAGCGGGGGGGCAGGTCGACAATGAGCAGTTCTTC
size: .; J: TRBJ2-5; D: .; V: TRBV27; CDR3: CASRGYGENQETQYF; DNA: TGTGCCAGCAGGGGATATGGGGAGAACCAAGAGACCCAGTACTTC
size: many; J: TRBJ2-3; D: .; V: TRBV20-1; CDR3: CSGTGPVGGTQYF; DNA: TGCAGTGGGACAGGCCCCGTCGGGGGTACGCAGTATTTT
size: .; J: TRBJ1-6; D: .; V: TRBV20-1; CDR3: CSSRRTDNSPLHF; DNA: TGCAGTTCCCGGCGGACCGATAATTCACCCCTCCACTTT
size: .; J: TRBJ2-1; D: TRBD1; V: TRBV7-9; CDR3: CASSTLTGGGEQFF; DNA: TGTGCCAGCAGCACCCTTACAGGGGGAGGTGAGCAGTTCTTC
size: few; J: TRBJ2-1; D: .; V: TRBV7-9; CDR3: CASSLVVGLSNEQFF; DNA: TGTGCCAGCAGCTTAGTTGTGGGGCTGAGCAATGAGCAGTTCTTC
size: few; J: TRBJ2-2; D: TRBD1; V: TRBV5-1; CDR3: CASSYRDSHTGELFF; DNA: TGCGCCAGCAGCTACCGGGACAGTCATACCGGGGAGCTGTTTTTT
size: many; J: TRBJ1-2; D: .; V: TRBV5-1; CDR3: CASSFPDRNYGYTF; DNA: TGCGCCAGCAGCTTCCCCGACAGGAACTATGGCTACACCTTC
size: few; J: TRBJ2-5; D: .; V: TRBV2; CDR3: CASFQETQYF; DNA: TGTGCCAGCTTCCAAGAGACCCAGTACTTC
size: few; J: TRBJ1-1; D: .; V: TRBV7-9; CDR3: CASSPELRNTEAFF; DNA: TGTGCCAGCAGCCCAGAGCTGAGGAACACTGAAGCTTTCTTT
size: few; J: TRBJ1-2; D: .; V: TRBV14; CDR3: CASSQDLTYGYTF; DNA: TGTGCCAGCAGCCAAGATCTGACCTATGGCTACACCTTC
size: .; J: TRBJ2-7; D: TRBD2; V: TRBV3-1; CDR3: CASSQPASGVYEQYF; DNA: TGTGCCAGCAGCCAGCCTGCTAGCGGGGTGTACGAGCAGTACTTC
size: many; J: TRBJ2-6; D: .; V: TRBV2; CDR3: CASSVGGSYSGANVLTF; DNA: TGTGCCAGCAGTGTGGGGGGTTCCTACTCTGGGGCCAACGTCCTGACTTTC
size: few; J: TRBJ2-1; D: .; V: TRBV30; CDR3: CACTVRRTNEQFF; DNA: TGTGCCTGCACCGTCCGGAGAACCAATGAGCAGTTCTTC
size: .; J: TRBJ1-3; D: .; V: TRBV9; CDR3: CASSADSAGSGNTIYF; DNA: TGTGCCAGCAGCGCGGACAGCGCGGGCTCTGGAAACACCATATATTTT
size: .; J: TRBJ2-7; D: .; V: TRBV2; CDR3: CASSEAPAYEQYF; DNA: TGTGCCAGCAGTGAAGCCCCAGCCTACGAGCAGTACTTC